These T cell receptor beta chains were read from a single sample in a study of CD8+CD57+ T cells in acquired aplastic anemia. MiXCR, applied by TCRdb to the reads, yields one record per CDR3 protein. There are about 270,000 distinct CDR3 sequences in the sample; roughly 50% occur only once, and roughly 8% lies in the top ten. The sequenced material came from sorted CD4+, CD8+, or CD8+CD57+ T cells (not recorded which) from PBMCs. These receptor sequences come from a human donor with severe aplastic anemia or a healthy control (not recorded which). Both conserved end residues are trimmed from each CDR3.

v_call: TRBV7-3
cdr3_length: 10
cdr3_aa: ASSGAGGEQY

v_call: TRBV10-3
cdr3_length: 11
cdr3_aa: ASREDRAQPQH

v_call: TRBV11-2
cdr3_length: 10
cdr3_aa: ASSSLRYEQY

v_call: TRBV6-2/TRBV6-3
cdr3_length: 14
cdr3_aa: ASRRQGGTSTDTQY

v_call: TRBV10-3
cdr3_length: 12
cdr3_aa: AISGDRGRQPQH

v_call: TRBV19
cdr3_length: 9
cdr3_aa: ASSTLYAQY

v_call: TRBV18
cdr3_length: 9
cdr3_aa: ASSPGGKLF

v_call: TRBV12-3/TRBV12-4
cdr3_length: 11
cdr3_aa: ASSDRVGNTIY

v_call: TRBV28
cdr3_length: 14
cdr3_aa: ASSGGQLLAGNTIY

v_call: TRBV2
cdr3_length: 13
cdr3_aa: ASSEDRADGNTIY

v_call: TRBV20-1
cdr3_length: 12
cdr3_aa: SARSGQGVYEQY

v_call: TRBV29-1
cdr3_length: 11
cdr3_aa: SVDRGGPDTQY

v_call: TRBV19
cdr3_length: 13
cdr3_aa: ASSISMAPIYGYT

v_call: TRBV7-2
cdr3_length: 14
cdr3_aa: ASSRGSGQGANEQY

v_call: TRBV6-1
cdr3_length: 14
cdr3_aa: ASSEWGDSFRNTIY

v_call: TRBV15
cdr3_length: 11
cdr3_aa: ATNPAMNTEAF

v_call: TRBV10-3
cdr3_length: 9
cdr3_aa: AISANYGYT

v_call: TRBV29-1
cdr3_length: 9
cdr3_aa: TDGGTDTQY

v_call: TRBV11-1
cdr3_length: 12
cdr3_aa: ASSLAASFNEQF

v_call: TRBV20-1
cdr3_length: 12
cdr3_aa: SARGPSGNYGYT

v_call: TRBV7-2
cdr3_length: 9
cdr3_aa: ASSLQCGYT

v_call: TRBV6-5
cdr3_length: 13
cdr3_aa: ASSPGRTGTYEQY

v_call: TRBV24-1
cdr3_length: 9
cdr3_aa: ATRDSPKAF

v_call: TRBV10-3
cdr3_length: 12
cdr3_aa: AISLGRGGDEQY

v_call: TRBV19
cdr3_length: 10
cdr3_aa: ASSVENTEAF

v_call: TRBV10-3
cdr3_length: 14
cdr3_aa: ASSIGALATTYEQY

v_call: TRBV12-5
cdr3_length: 17
cdr3_aa: ASGIAITGDRHNYNEQF

v_call: TRBV29-1
cdr3_length: 8
cdr3_aa: SVVAVEAF

v_call: TRBV7-6
cdr3_length: 12
cdr3_aa: ASSFPAASYEQY

v_call: TRBV6-6
cdr3_length: 13
cdr3_aa: ASSGTGVMNTEAF

v_call: TRBV20-1
cdr3_length: 11
cdr3_aa: SARDGPVGTQY

v_call: TRBV20-1
cdr3_length: 14
cdr3_aa: SAPTLGGGAGDTQY

v_call: TRBV24-1
cdr3_length: 12
cdr3_aa: ATSVGYGNQPQH

v_call: TRBV5-1
cdr3_length: 13
cdr3_aa: ASSPPWVGTSEQY

v_call: TRBV9
cdr3_length: 12
cdr3_aa: ASSETVTSYEQY

v_call: TRBV6-5
cdr3_length: 13
cdr3_aa: ASSRQGSGYTEAF

v_call: TRBV5-6
cdr3_length: 11
cdr3_aa: ASSKQGFGGYT

v_call: TRBV20-1
cdr3_length: 12
cdr3_aa: SAYTAGEFYEQY

v_call: TRBV29-1
cdr3_length: 12
cdr3_aa: SVSTSGSSDTQY

v_call: TRBV24-1
cdr3_length: 13
cdr3_aa: ATSDPGQANTEAF

v_call: TRBV2
cdr3_length: 13
cdr3_aa: ASSEALRGRDTQY

v_call: TRBV9
cdr3_length: 13
cdr3_aa: ASSVGAGAGNTIY

v_call: TRBV6-5
cdr3_length: 11
cdr3_aa: ASSPGQGLGQY

v_call: TRBV3-1
cdr3_length: 12
cdr3_aa: ASSWGHIQETQY